This T cell receptor (beta chain) was documented in a study of T cells after yellow fever vaccination. Conversion of TCR transcripts into cDNA relied on 5'RACE template switching, which added a universal primer site and UMIs. TCRdb reanalysed the 5' RACE reads using MiXCR and keeps one entry per CDR3 protein. The data hold 350,000 to 450,000 distinct CDR3 sequences, with roughly 6.2% observed a single time. General study findings and limits: Weaker in magnitude, the secondary response showed a faster peak on day 5 versus 15. CD4 and CD8 compartments shared a small share of clonotypes, likely from convergent recombination. Most primary-vaccination clones recurred post-booster (roughly 96% CD4, more than 85% CD8).

In this sample, this clonotype turned up many times. Its antigen is as yet unknown. Sequencing was performed on PBMCs, taken 5 days after the yellow fever booster vaccination. The TCR originated in a man aged 25-45 years who received the YFV17D yellow fever vaccine.

The CDR3 nucleotides are TGTGCCAGCAGCCGCGGGACTTCTACCCTATTAGAGCAGTACTTC. Its protein product is CASSRGTSTLLEQYF. The chain combines TRBV3-1 with TRBJ2-7, with D perhaps TRBD2 (6 bases). The V end lost 4 bases, the J end lost 7 bases, and 20 bases lay between the germline ends. The CDR3 covers 15 residues. In germline, CDR1 is LGHDT, CDR2 YNNKEL (reference sequence).